This T cell receptor (beta chain) was sequenced in a study of tumor and adjacent non-tumor tissue in lung cancer. Across the study: There were 12 adenocarcinoma, 2 squamous cell carcinoma and 1 small cell lung cancer cases.

A modified ARM-PCR protocol with three rounds of nested PCR amplified TCRbeta. TCRdb analysed the multiplex PCR reads with MiXCR anew, one entry per CDR3 protein. The sample includes approximately 90,000 distinct CDR3 sequences, about 72% of them seen just once. Study-wide points: Normal lung showed higher cumulative top 100 clone frequency than tumor. Tumor TCR diversity, when higher, was linked to shorter survival. Tumor tissue had significantly higher TCR diversity than normal lung.

In the case of this clonotype: Its specificity is not known. Compared with germline, one end of the junction differs, possibly owing to a read error.

Germline-derived CDR1 and CDR2 are MNHEY and SVGAGI. This CDR3 is built from 14 residues. No cell sorting was done before RNA was extracted from the tissue. The sequenced material came from lung tumor tissue. This TCR came from a man aged 60-69 years with non-small cell lung cancer. The rearrangement uses TRBV6-5 and TRBJ2-7, with 8 bases aligning to TRBD2. CDR3 DNA: TGTGCCAGCAGTACCTTAGCGGGACTGTACGTGCAGTACTTC. This codes for CASSTLAGLYVQYF.